The rows below give T cell receptor beta chains drawn from one sample of a study of OX40 agonist ivuxolimab in advanced cancers. Method: immunoSEQ multiplex PCR; TCRdb's copy keeps in-frame clones and lacks some. The table records 97,000 or so clones, about 90% of them present only once. This sample comprised CD4+ or CD8+ T cells sorted from blood, obtained in a trial of the OX40 agonist ivuxolimab. The receptors originated from an adult with an advanced solid tumor such as melanoma, head and neck, liver or kidney cancer. Both conserved end residues are trimmed from each CDR3. Each record gives: D gene, V gene, CDR3 protein. D genes are given only for firm matches.

D: NA
V: TRBV5-8
CDR3: ASSLRTGGNTDTQY

D: NA
V: TRBV2
CDR3: ASSANYEQY

D: NA
V: TRBV6-1
CDR3: ASSWDLNSNQPQH

D: NA
V: TRBV5-4
CDR3: ASSSTPGTTETQY

D: TRBD1
V: TRBV9
CDR3: ASSVRGDRGVEGYT

D: NA
V: TRBV27
CDR3: ASSPTGGGYT

D: TRBD2
V: TRBV27
CDR3: ASSFSPPFFGRLAGFTDTQY

D: NA
V: TRBV19
CDR3: ATFSLNGPSYGYT

D: NA
V: TRBV7-9
CDR3: ASSLGNYGYT

D: NA
V: TRBV28
CDR3: ASRRAVTYEQY

D: TRBD1
V: TRBV5-5
CDR3: ASSPGGQGYQPQH

D: NA
V: TRBV2
CDR3: ASSDWSSGANVLT

D: NA
V: TRBV5-1
CDR3: ASSFLANSYEQY

D: TRBD2
V: TRBV7-9
CDR3: ASSSGGDKNIQY

D: NA
V: TRBV4-2
CDR3: ASSQQAGDPYEQY

D: TRBD2
V: TRBV5-1
CDR3: ASSSPSGRALDEQF

D: TRBD1
V: TRBV19
CDR3: ASTTGGYTGELF

D: NA
V: TRBV13
CDR3: ASSLTQGPYEQY

D: TRBD1
V: TRBV10-3
CDR3: AIRAGQGSTDTQY

D: NA
V: TRBV19
CDR3: ASSMKRSRETQY

D: TRBD2
V: TRBV27
CDR3: ASSPVPSGRAVYEQF

D: TRBD2
V: TRBV5-1
CDR3: ASNAAGAGAGEQY